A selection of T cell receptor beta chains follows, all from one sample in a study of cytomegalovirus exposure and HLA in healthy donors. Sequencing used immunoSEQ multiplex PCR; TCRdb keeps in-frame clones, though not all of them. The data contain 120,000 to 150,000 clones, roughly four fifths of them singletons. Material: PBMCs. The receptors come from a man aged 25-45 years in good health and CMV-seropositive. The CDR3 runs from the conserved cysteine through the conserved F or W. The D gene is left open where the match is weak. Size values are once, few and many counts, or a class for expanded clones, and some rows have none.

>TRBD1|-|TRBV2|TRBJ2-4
TGTGCCAGCAGTCCCGGGACAGGGGTCGTAAACATTCAGTACTTC
CASSPGTGVVNIQYF
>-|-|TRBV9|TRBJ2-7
TGTGCCAGCAGCGGATGGCCATCTGGGGAGTACGAGCAGTACTTC
CASSGWPSGEYEQYF
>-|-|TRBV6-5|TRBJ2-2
TGTGCCAGCAGTAACCCCTCGACGGGAAGGAGTGTGCTGTTTTTT
CASSNPSTGRSVLFF
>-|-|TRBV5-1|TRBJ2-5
TGCGCCAGCAGCTTGGGACAGCAGCAAGAGACCCAGTACTTC
CASSLGQQQETQYF
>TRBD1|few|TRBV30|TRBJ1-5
TGTGCCTGGAGTAATGGGGGACAGGGGTATAGCAATCAGCCCCAGCATTTT
CAWSNGGQGYSNQPQHF
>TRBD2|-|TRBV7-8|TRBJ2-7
TGTGCCAGCAGCTTAGGCACCGGGGGGGAGTCGTCCTACGAGCAGTACTTC
CASSLGTGGESSYEQYF
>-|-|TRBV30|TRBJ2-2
TGTGCCTGGAGGAGGGATCTTCACACCGGGGAGCTGTTTTTT
CAWRRDLHTGELFF
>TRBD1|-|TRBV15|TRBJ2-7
TGTGCCACCAGCAGCCCGGACAGGGGGAGGTACGAGCAGTACTTC
CATSSPDRGRYEQYF
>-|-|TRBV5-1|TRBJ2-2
TGCGCCAGCAGCCAGGGTAACACCGGGGAGCTGTTTTTT
CASSQGNTGELFF
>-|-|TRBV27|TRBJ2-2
TGTGCCAGCAGTCTAGCCCGGACAGCAAACACCGGGGAGCTGTTTTTT
CASSLARTANTGELFF